This T cell receptor beta chain comes out of a study of beta chain features in type 1 diabetes. On the study more broadly: The study found patients and healthy donors alike in age, gender and cell yields. Study conclusions and caveats: In comparison with healthy donors, patients had naive, central memory and Treg TCRB repertoires that appeared more similar. Moderately but significantly shorter TCRB CDR3s were found in Type 1 diabetes patients in all four CD4+ subsets.

Purity exceeding 95% was reached by all sorted populations. This clone was seen more than once but under ten times. Its antigen is unidentified. This CDR3 spans 14 amino acids. V lost 3 bases to trimming and J lost 5 bases, with 13 bases between them. Germline V gene sequence: CDR1 SGHTA, CDR2 FQGTGA. Reverse transcribing all isolated RNA meant expressed TCRB transcripts were sequenced. Only in-frame clones appear in the TCRdb table, and some are missing; sequencing was by immunoSEQ multiplex PCR. The sample carries some 180,000 clones, approximately 13% recorded once. This clonotype was sampled from a woman aged 18-29 years in good health. The rearrangement joins TRBV7-3 to TRBJ2-5; possible D gene TRBD2, 5 bases. The sample consisted of central memory CD4+ T cells from blood. Written as DNA, the CDR3 is TGTGCCAGCAGCTTGGGTGCCAGAGGGGAGACCCAGTACTTC. The encoded protein is CASSLGARGETQYF.